The rows below give T cell receptor beta chains drawn from one sample of a study of blood T cell repertoires in COVID-19. Produced via immunoSEQ multiplex PCR; TCRdb's table is partial and in-frame only. This sample has under 150,000 clones, with more than 75% found just once. The sample taken for sequencing was peripheral blood. Every receptor here comes from a man aged 50-59 years with active COVID-19. The CDR3 runs from the conserved cysteine through the conserved F or W. D genes are given only for firm matches. Clone size is given for some rows only: seen once, a few or many times, or a class if the clone is expanded.

j_gene | v_gene | abundance | d_gene | CDR3nt | CDR3aa
TRBJ1-6 | TRBV4-2 | - | - | TGTGCCAGCAGCCAAGAGAGGGAATCACCCCTCCACTTT | CASSQERESPLHF
TRBJ1-2 | TRBV24-1 | few | - | TGTGCCACCAGGCATTCCGGGAGAGGTGGCTACACCTTC | CATRHSGRGGYTF
TRBJ1-1 | TRBV6-2/TRBV6-3 | - | TRBD1 | TGTGCCAGCAGTTACCGTACAGGGGACTCTGAAGCTTTCTTT | CASSYRTGDSEAFF
TRBJ1-3 | TRBV10-2 | once | - | TGCGCCAGCACGGACAGCTCTGGAAACACCATATATTTT | CASTDSSGNTIYF
TRBJ2-1 | TRBV5-1 | once | TRBD2 | TGCGCCAGCAGCTCCGCGGGAAGCGGGATTGATGAGCAGTTCTTC | CASSSAGSGIDEQFF
TRBJ1-5 | TRBV19 | - | TRBD1 | TGTGCCAGTAGTATCCCGGGACAGGGTACGCATCAGCCCCAGCATTTT | CASSIPGQGTHQPQHF
TRBJ1-1 | TRBV19 | - | TRBD1 | TGTGCCAGTAGTGGACAGGCGAACACTGAAGCTTTCTTT | CASSGQANTEAFF
TRBJ1-1 | TRBV3-1/TRBV3-2 | - | - | TGTGCCAGCAGCCAAGATGGAGGAGGGGAAGCTTTCTTT | CASSQDGGGEAFF
TRBJ2-1 | TRBV29-1 | - | - | TGCAGCGTTGAAGACCCTGCCAGGGAGCAGTTCTTC | CSVEDPAREQFF
TRBJ2-1 | TRBV7-2 | once | - | TGTGCCAGCAGCTTAGCGGGGGGCTACAATGAGCAGTTCTTC | CASSLAGGYNEQFF
TRBJ1-6 | TRBV10-3 | - | - | TGTGCCATCAGTGGGGAGGTCGGTTCACCCCTCCACTTT | CAISGEVGSPLHF
TRBJ1-6 | TRBV3-1/TRBV3-2 | - | - | TGTGCCAGCAGCCAGCTTAGGGGGGGGAATTCACCCCTCCACTTT | CASSQLRGGNSPLHF
TRBJ1-2 | TRBV19 | - | TRBD1 | TGTGCCAGTAGTGCCCGGACAGGCGACTATGGCTACACCTTC | CASSARTGDYGYTF
TRBJ2-7 | TRBV5-6 | - | TRBD1 | TGTGCCAGCAGCTTCCGGGACAGGGGACACTACGAGCAGTACTTC | CASSFRDRGHYEQYF
TRBJ1-2 | TRBV6-5 | - | - | TGTGCCAGCAGTATACGGAGGGCAGGCTACACCTTC | CASSIRRAGYTF
TRBJ2-3 | TRBV7-9 | - | - | TGTGCCAGCAGCCATTTACTCAGGGGATACACAGATACGCAGTATTTT | CASSHLLRGYTDTQYF
TRBJ2-1 | TRBV3-1/TRBV3-2 | - | TRBD2 | TGTGCCAGCAGCTCATCGACTAGCGGGAGGGTTAATGAGCAGTTCTTC | CASSSSTSGRVNEQFF
TRBJ2-5 | TRBV3-1/TRBV3-2 | once | TRBD2 | TGTGCCAGCAGCCAAGTCATCAGCAGCGGGGGGGTGCAAGAGACCCAGTACTTC | CASSQVISSGGVQETQYF
TRBJ1-2 | TRBV29-1 | - | - | TGCAGCGCCGGACAGACCGCGGGCTATGGCTACACCTTC | CSAGQTAGYGYTF
TRBJ2-5 | TRBV7-9 | - | TRBD2 | TGTGCCAGCAGCTTAGCCCATGGCGGGAGAGAGACCCAGTACTTC | CASSLAHGGRETQYF
TRBJ1-5 | TRBV18 | - | TRBD1 | TGTGCCAGCTCACCAGGGACAGATAATCAGCCCCAGCATTTT | CASSPGTDNQPQHF
TRBJ2-7 | TRBV6-6 | - | - | TGTGCCAGCTCATCGGGGGTCAACGAGCAGTACTTC | CASSSGVNEQYF
TRBJ2-2 | TRBV21-1 | - | - | TGTGCCAGCAGCAAACGGCGGGAGGGCCGAGGGCCGTCGACCGGGGAGCTGTTTTTT | CASSKRREGRGPSTGELFF
TRBJ1-1 | TRBV3-1/TRBV3-2 | - | - | TGTGCCAGCAGCCAGAACCCCACGGGGAGCACTGAAGCTTTCTTT | CASSQNPTGSTEAFF
TRBJ2-1 | TRBV6-6 | - | TRBD2 | TGTGCCAGCAGTTCAGCGGGAGTCTGGAATGAGCAGTTCTTC | CASSSAGVWNEQFF
TRBJ2-1 | TRBV5-4 | - | - | TGTGCCAGCAGCTTGGGACGGGAGAGGGCAAATGAGCAGTTCTTC | CASSLGRERANEQFF
TRBJ2-1 | TRBV7-2 | - | - | TGTGCCAGCAGCTTAAATGGCGGCGGTTACAATGAGCAGTTCTTC | CASSLNGGGYNEQFF
TRBJ1-1 | TRBV7-9 | - | - | TGTGCCAGCAGCTTTCAAACTAACATGAACACTGAAGCTTTCTTT | CASSFQTNMNTEAFF
TRBJ1-4 | TRBV6-6 | once | - | TGTGCCAGCTTAGACGGGAGGGAAAAACTGTTTTTT | CASLDGREKLFF
TRBJ2-5 | TRBV2 | - | - | TGTGCCAGGGACCTGTCACTAGGGCGAGAGACCCAGTACTTC | CARDLSLGRETQYF
TRBJ2-5 | TRBV6-5 | - | TRBD1 | TGTGCCAGCAGCGCCACAGGGGGCGCGCGGGAGACCCAGTACTTC | CASSATGGARETQYF
TRBJ1-1 | TRBV6-5 | - | - | TGTGCCAGCAGTTACTCCCTGGATCGGCGGACTGAAGCTTTCTTT | CASSYSLDRRTEAFF
TRBJ2-1 | TRBV7-9 | - | - | TGTGCCAGCACCCCCAGAGGGAGCTCCTACAATGAGCAGTTCTTC | CASTPRGSSYNEQFF
TRBJ2-1 | TRBV5-1 | once | TRBD2 | TGCGCCAGCAGCTTGGGTACGGGAGGTGTCTACAATGAGCAGTTCTTC | CASSLGTGGVYNEQFF
TRBJ2-1 | TRBV11-2 | - | TRBD2 | TGTGCCAGCAGCCGCCCCGGGACTAGGAATGAGCAGTTCTTC | CASSRPGTRNEQFF
TRBJ2-4 | TRBV7-2 | - | - | TGTGCCAGCAGCTTAGATTTTGGACAACCAAAAAACATTCAGTACTTC | CASSLDFGQPKNIQYF
TRBJ2-3 | TRBV7-9 | - | TRBD2 | TGTGCCAGCAGCTTAGATACGGGGGGAACAACAGATACGCAGTATTTT | CASSLDTGGTTDTQYF
TRBJ1-6 | TRBV6-1 | once | - | TGTGCCAGCAGTGAATTCTTGGCAGGGTATAATTCACCCCTCCACTTT | CASSEFLAGYNSPLHF
TRBJ1-1 | TRBV27 | - | TRBD1 | TGTGCCAGCAGTTTCCCGGGACAGGAAGCTTTCTTT | CASSFPGQEAFF
TRBJ1-1 | TRBV5-4 | few | - | TGTGCCAGCAGCTTGGGCCGGACATTTATGAACACTGAAGCTTTCTTT | CASSLGRTFMNTEAFF
TRBJ1-6 | TRBV5-6 | - | - | TGTGCCAGCAGCTTATCGGGGTTACGTATTTCACCCCTCCACTTT | CASSLSGLRISPLHF